This record looks at one T cell receptor beta chain sequence and its context. Its cognate antigen has yet to be identified. No much larger clonotype is one base removed from it; base qualities were not supplied. The data stem from a study of identifying expanded T cells in peripheral blood (dated by TCRdb to the late 2010s). With regard to the full study: Four technical replicates, made by sequencing separate aliquots from the same pool of genomic DNA, were compared pairwise. Broad study findings and their caveats: The binomial model flagged approximately 1.2 differentially abundant clones between technical replicates, compared with approximately 16 over approximately 2 weeks and approximately 18 over approximately four weeks. The beta-binomial model significantly reduced the number of clones called differentially abundant and the false-positive rate across all healthy-donor time intervals. The authors expected that biological variance in healthy repertoires might rise further over much longer intervals, such as months to years. Across all healthy donors, variance in clone template counts between roughly 2-week samples was found to increase significantly with total template count.

The germline V gene sets CDR1 to SGHVS and CDR2 to FQNEAQ. The trim is 5 bases for V and 7 bases for J, with a gap of 15 bases between the germline ends. Spanning cysteine to phenylalanine, the CDR3 consists of 15 amino acids. Of the read, only the CDR3 DNA is kept; its 45 bases are in frame from base 1. During the collection period, no immune events, such as infections, were documented for the healthy donors. Blood repertoires from healthy donors were used as a training cohort for calibrating time-dependent variance in a beta-binomial model of differential abundance of T-cell clones. The training cohort comprised ten or so healthy donors, 3 female and 7 male. On average the donors were approximately 40 years old, and their ages spanned about 25 to 64 years. Whole blood from each healthy donor was obtained from a commercial supplier and was collected at three time points about two weeks apart. Genomic DNA was extracted from unsorted whole blood for immunosequencing.

The immunoSEQ Assay, which relies on bias-controlled multiplex PCR amplification of genomic DNA, was used to profile TCRbeta CDR3 regions. As for the original processing: The absolute abundance of each unique TCRbeta CDR3 region was quantified after sequences were collapsed and filtered. Differential abundance was tested with two models: a binomial (Fisher-equivalent) model and a beta-binomial model that adds time-dependent variance fitted from healthy donors. Clones with fewer than 5 combined templates were removed, and differential abundance was called for clones with a Benjamini-Hochberg FDR below 0.01. Using the form v = (b*log(k)+a)^2, the beta-binomial variance was modeled as a function of the total template count across the two samples. Not all clones reach the TCRdb copy of this immuneACCESS table, which keeps in-frame sequences only. Checked studies attribute under half of the gap to unresolved V genes and leave the rest unexplained. Clone size and the V and J calls come from that table; the DNA yielded D and trimming. This sample has roughly 100,000 clones in its table, and around 88% of those were observed once. Around an eighth of the sample is in the top ten clones.

The sequence derives from a person between 18 and 69 years old in good health. Sequenced input: blood. This chain joins TRBV7-8 to TRBJ1-6; 6 matching bases give a weak D call of TRBD1. The CDR3 region reads CASSEGQIRNSPLHF. The DNA is as follows: TGTGCCAGCAGCGAAGGACAGATCCGGAATTCACCCCTCCACTTT. Where the CDR3 stops, the reference TRBV7-8 and TRBJ1-6 genes take over; the full variable domain is GAGVSQSPRYKVAKRGQDVALRCDPISGHVSLFWYQQALGQGPEFLTYFQNEAQLDKSGLPSDRFFAERPEGSVSTLKIQRTQQEDSAVYLCASSEGQIRNSPLHFGNGTRLTVT.